This T cell receptor beta chain comes out of a study of blood T cell repertoires in COVID-19. About the study: Samples taken during acute and convalescent COVID-19 were collected in the United States, Italy and Spain.

This clone is a singleton in its sample. With 1 base removed from V and 2 bases from J, the gap between germline ends came to 9 bases. Germline CDR1 is SGHKS and CDR2 is YYEKEE (reference sequence). The CDR3 is 14 amino acids. Assay used: immunoSEQ multiplex PCR; TCRdb lists only in-frame clones, some missing. The sample has some 83,000 clones; around 88% are singletons. Source material: peripheral blood. V is TRBV5-5 and J is TRBJ2-5; a possible D gene is TRBD1 (5 bases). The clonotype was recovered from a man in his fifties or sixties with acute or convalescent COVID-19. CDR3 in amino acids: CASSLWAGQETQYF. The DNA for the CDR3 is TGTGCCAGCAGCTTGTGGGCAGGGCAAGAGACCCAGTACTTC.